The clone carrying this TCR beta chain was observed a handful of times. This specimen belongs to a study of CD8+ T cells in alopecia areata. In the study overall: For 6 to 18 months, tofacitinib was taken, and 6 months off drug followed.

Reverse transcribed after extraction, RNA yielded cDNA as the sequencing template. Some clones are missing from TCRdb's copy, which holds only in-frame ones; the method was immunoSEQ multiplex PCR. The sample contains fewer than 150,000 clones, approximately 85% of which appear only once. Treatment here: oral pan-JAK inhibitor, 5-10 mg twice daily. The CDR3 totals 11 residues. The material sequenced was CD8+ T cells sorted from blood, taken at week 4, from a patient treated with tofacitinib. The receptor's source is a human donor with alopecia areata. This chain connects TRBV12-1 to TRBJ2-4. TRBV12-1 is a pseudogene. The CDR3 loop is CASSVENIQYF. In DNA form, the CDR3 reads TGTGCCAGCAGCGTGGAAAACATTCAGTACTTC.